This T cell receptor beta chain was identified in a study of regulatory T cells in long-lasting Graves disease. CDR3-region Arm-PCR and iRepertoire HTBI primers produced the TCR beta libraries. TCRdb fed the multiplex PCR reads into MiXCR, producing one record per CDR3 protein. The profile shows over 200,000 distinct CDR3 sequences, 15% to 20% of them singletons. Time point reported: newly diagnosed GD, antithyroid drugs for less than 3 months. The TCR library used RNA extracted from PBMCs. In germline, CDR1 is MNHEY, CDR2 SVGAGI. V shed 0 bases and J 0 bases; nucleotides not matched to a gene: 4. This CDR3 spans 17 amino acids. This clonotype was detected ten times or more. This sample was also put to use in a study of T cells in Graves' hyperthyroidism and ophthalmopathy.

The sequence was obtained from a woman aged 30 to 39 with Graves disease. The chain carries TRBV6-5 and TRBJ2-2; 7 bases line up with TRBD1. Sequenced material: peripheral blood mononuclear cells (PBMCs), taken at new diagnosis, from a patient treated with antithyroid drugs. The CDR3 DNA reads as TGTGCCAGCAGTTACTCGAAGGGGGCAGCGAACACCGGGGAGCTGTTTTTT. This gives the protein CASSYSKGAANTGELFF.